Detailed here is one T cell receptor (beta chain). Its target is not known. The source of the sample is a study of human T cells and chemical hapten exposure. Across the whole study: Across the whole study, which lasted about 6 months, patients were given diphenylcyclopropenone on the scalp once a week. Chiefly female patients presented with alopecia areata, totalis or universalis. TCR yields per sample varied, mainly owing to small pooled library volume differences. Findings and caveats of the study: PT1 expanded TCR counts and patch test score were linked, and their correlation was positive.

The V gene's germline CDR1 is SEHNR and CDR2 FQNEAQ (reference sequence). V was trimmed by 5 bases and J by 1 base, leaving 15 bases between them. This CDR3 region has 16 residues. The sample's time point: patch test 3, about 24 weeks after DPC sensitization. Treatment described: therapeutic diphenylcyclopropenone sensitization with weekly scalp DPC. TCRdb reprocessed the RACE reads with MiXCR, giving one entry per CDR3 protein. The repertoire holds over 100,000 distinct CDR3 sequences, roughly 12% seen once, with 2% to 2.5% in the top ten. This chain links TRBV7-9 with TRBJ1-5, with a tentative D call TRBD1 (5 bases). The TCR sequence derives from a woman aged 45-59 years with alopecia areata. Some clones in this sample may be carry-over from other donors' samples. This specimen was whole blood, taken in connection with sensitization to the hapten diphenylcyclopropenone (DPC). CDR3 sequence reads: CASSSGSGKSNQPQHF. In DNA, the CDR3 is TGTGCCAGCAGCAGTGGATCAGGGAAAAGCAATCAGCCCCAGCATTTT.